This T cell receptor (beta chain) was observed in a study of metastatic and nonmetastatic thyroid tumors. Study information: Repertoires from malignant and benign thyroid patients were compared across blood and tumor or nodule tissue.

V shed 3 bases and J shed 6 bases, with 8 bases lying between them. CDR3 size: 13 residues. CDR1 and CDR2 from the germline V gene are SGHDN and FVKESK. General study results and limits: Versus benign nodules, malignant thyroid tumors reportedly had significantly higher TCR beta diversity, in blood and tumor.

Before thyroid surgery, none of the patients had received any treatment. TCRdb re-analyzed the PCR reads using MiXCR. The sample records tens of thousands of clones, about a sixth being singletons. This clone was seen many times. Its specificity is not known. The sample taken for sequencing was blood. The TCR comes from a female donor with papillary thyroid cancer or a benign thyroid nodule (not recorded which). Some clones in this sample may be carry-over from other donors' samples. This chain connects TRBV14 to TRBJ2-2; D call uncertain. CDR3 in DNA: TGTGCCAGCAGCCAGTTGGTCGCCGGGGAGCTGTTTTTT. Translation gives CASSQLVAGELFF.